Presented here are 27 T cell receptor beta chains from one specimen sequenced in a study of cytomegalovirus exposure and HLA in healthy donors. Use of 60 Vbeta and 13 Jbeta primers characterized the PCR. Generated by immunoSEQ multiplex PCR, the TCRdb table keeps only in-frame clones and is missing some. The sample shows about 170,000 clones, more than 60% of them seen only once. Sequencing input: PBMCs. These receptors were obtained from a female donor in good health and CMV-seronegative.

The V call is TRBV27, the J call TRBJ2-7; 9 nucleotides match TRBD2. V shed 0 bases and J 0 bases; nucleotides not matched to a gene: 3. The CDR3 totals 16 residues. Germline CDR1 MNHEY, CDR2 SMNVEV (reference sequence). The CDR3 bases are TGTGCCAGCAGTTTATCACTAGCGGGCAGCTCCTACGAGCAGTACTTC. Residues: CASSLSLAGSSYEQYF.

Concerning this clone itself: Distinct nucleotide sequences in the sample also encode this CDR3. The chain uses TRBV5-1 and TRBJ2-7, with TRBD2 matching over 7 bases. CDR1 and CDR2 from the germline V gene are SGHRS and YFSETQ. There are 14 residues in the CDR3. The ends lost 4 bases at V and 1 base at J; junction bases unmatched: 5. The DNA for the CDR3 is TGCGCCAGCAGCCCGACGGGGGGTTCCTACGAGCAGTACTTC. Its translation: CASSPTGGSYEQYF.

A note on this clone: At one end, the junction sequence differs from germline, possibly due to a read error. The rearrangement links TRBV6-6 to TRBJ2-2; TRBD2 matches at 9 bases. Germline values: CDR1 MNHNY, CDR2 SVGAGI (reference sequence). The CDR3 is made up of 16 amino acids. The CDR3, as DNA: TGTGTCAGCAGTTACGAGGCGGGGGGGGAAACCGGGGAGCTGTTTTTT. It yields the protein CVSSYEAGGETGELFF.

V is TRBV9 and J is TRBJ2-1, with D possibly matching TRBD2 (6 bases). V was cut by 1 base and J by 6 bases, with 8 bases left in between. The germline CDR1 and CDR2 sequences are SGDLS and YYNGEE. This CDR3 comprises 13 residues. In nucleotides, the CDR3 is TGTGCCAGCAGCGTAATGGGGGGCAATGAGCAGTTCTTC. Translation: CASSVMGGNEQFF.

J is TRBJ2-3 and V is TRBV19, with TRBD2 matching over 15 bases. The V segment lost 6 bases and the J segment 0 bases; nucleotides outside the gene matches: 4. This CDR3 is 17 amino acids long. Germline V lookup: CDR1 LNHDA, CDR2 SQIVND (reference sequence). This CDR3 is CASSGTSGGTSTDTQYF. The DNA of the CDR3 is TGTGCCAGTAGCGGGACTAGCGGGGGGACAAGCACAGATACGCAGTATTTT.

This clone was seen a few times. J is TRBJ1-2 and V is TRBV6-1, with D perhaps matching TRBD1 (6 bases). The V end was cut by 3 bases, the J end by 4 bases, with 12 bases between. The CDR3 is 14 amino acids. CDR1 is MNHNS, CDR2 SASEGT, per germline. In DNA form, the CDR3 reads TGTGCCAGCAGTGATCGGACAGAGCTCTATGGCTACACCTTC. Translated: CASSDRTELYGYTF.

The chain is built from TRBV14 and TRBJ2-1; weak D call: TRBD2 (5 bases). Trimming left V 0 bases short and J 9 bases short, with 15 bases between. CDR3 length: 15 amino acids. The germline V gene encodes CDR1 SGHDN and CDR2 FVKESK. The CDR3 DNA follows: TGTGCCAGCAGCCAAGAAGGGCTAGGGAGAGGTGAGCAGTTCTTC. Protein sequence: CASSQEGLGRGEQFF. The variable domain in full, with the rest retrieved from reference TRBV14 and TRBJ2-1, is EAGVTQFPSHSVIEKGQTVTLRCDPISGHDNLYWYRRVMGKEIKFLLHFVKESKQDESGMPNNRFLAERTGGTYSTLKVQPAELEDSGVYFCASSQEGLGRGEQFFGPGTRLTVL.

The CDR3 spells CASSLGVADTDTQYF. The CDR3 nucleotides read TGTGCCAGCAGCTTGGGGGTAGCGGACACAGATACGCAGTATTTT. This rearrangement joins TRBV5-6 to TRBJ2-3, with D perhaps TRBD2 (6 bases). V was clipped by 0 bases and J by 2 bases, with 10 bases between them. This CDR3 comprises 15 residues. Germline-derived CDR1 and CDR2 are SGHDT and YYEEEE.

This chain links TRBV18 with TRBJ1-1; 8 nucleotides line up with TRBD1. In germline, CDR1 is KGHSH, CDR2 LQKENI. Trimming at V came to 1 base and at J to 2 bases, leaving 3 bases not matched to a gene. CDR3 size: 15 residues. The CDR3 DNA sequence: TGTGCCAGCTCACCACGGACAGGGACAAACACTGAAGCTTTCTTT. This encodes CASSPRTGTNTEAFF. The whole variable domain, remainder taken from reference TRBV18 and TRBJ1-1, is NAGVMQNPRHLVRRRGQEARLRCSPMKGHSHVYWYRQLPEEGLKFMVYLQKENIIDESGMPKERFSAEFPKEGPSILRIQQVVRGDSAAYFCASSPRTGTNTEAFFGQGTRLTVV.

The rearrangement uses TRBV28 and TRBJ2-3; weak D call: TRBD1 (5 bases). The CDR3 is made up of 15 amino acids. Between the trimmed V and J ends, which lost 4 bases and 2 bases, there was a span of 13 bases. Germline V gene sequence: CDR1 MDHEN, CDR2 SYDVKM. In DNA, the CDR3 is TGTGCCAGCAGTTCGCCAGGGCCGTACACAGATACGCAGTATTTT. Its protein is CASSSPGPYTDTQYF.

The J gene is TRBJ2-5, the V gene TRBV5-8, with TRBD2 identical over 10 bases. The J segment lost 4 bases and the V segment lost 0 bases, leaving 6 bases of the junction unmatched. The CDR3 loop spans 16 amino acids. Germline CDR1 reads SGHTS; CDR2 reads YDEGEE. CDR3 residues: CASSLGTSGVPETQYF. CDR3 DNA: TGTGCCAGCAGCTTGGGTACTAGCGGGGTCCCAGAGACCCAGTACTTC.

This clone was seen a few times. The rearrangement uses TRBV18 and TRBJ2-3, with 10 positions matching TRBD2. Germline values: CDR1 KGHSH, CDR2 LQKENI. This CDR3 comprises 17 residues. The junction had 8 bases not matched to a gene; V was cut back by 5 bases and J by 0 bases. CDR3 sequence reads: CASSARTSGSSTDTQYF. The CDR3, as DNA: TGTGCCAGCTCAGCGAGGACTAGCGGATCTAGCACAGATACGCAGTATTTT.

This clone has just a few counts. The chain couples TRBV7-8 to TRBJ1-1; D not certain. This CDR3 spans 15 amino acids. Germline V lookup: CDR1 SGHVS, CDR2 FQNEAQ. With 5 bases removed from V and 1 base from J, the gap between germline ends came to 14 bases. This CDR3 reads CASSVREGRNTEAFF. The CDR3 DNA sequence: TGTGCCAGCAGCGTAAGAGAGGGTCGGAACACTGAAGCTTTCTTT.

CDR3 coding DNA: TGTGCCAGCAGTATAGGGGGAAATAATTCACCCCTCCACTTT. This gives the protein CASSIGGNNSPLHF. The J gene is TRBJ1-6, the V gene TRBV6-1; a possible D gene is TRBD1 (6 bases). V lost 5 bases, J lost 5 bases, and 10 bases lay in between. CDR1 MNHNS and CDR2 SASEGT come from the germline V gene. This CDR3 is built from 14 residues.

The CDR3 DNA sequence: TGTGCCAGCTTGGGAGGGACTCCATCCTACAATGAGCAGTTCTTC. Amino acid sequence: CASLGGTPSYNEQFF. The rearrangement links TRBV2 to TRBJ2-1; 7 nucleotides match TRBD2. V shed 8 bases, J shed 1 base, and the junction held 8 bases outside the gene matches. CDR1 is SNHLY, CDR2 FYNNEI, per germline. The CDR3 runs 15 residues.

The CDR3 loop reads CASSMAGGYYEQYF. CDR3 DNA: TGTGCCAGTAGTATGGCAGGTGGGTACTACGAGCAGTACTTC. The chain employs TRBV19 and TRBJ2-7; no clear D gene. Germline loops: CDR1 LNHDA, CDR2 SQIVND (reference sequence). The CDR3 totals 14 residues. With 3 bases removed from V and 3 bases from J, the gap between germline ends came to 12 bases.

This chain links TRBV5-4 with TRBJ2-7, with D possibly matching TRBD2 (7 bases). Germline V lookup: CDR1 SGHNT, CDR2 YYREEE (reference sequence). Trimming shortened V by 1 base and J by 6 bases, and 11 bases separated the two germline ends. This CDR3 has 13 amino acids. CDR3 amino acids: CASSLTGGAEQYF. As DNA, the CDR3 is TGTGCCAGCAGCTTGACTGGGGGGGCCGAGCAGTACTTC.

The CDR3 sequence: CASSQVRRGLEAFF. The CDR3 DNA reads TGCGCCAGCAGCCAAGTACGCAGGGGGCTCGAAGCTTTCTTT. The V and J genes are TRBV4-3 and TRBJ1-1; 8 nucleotides match TRBD1. The CDR3 has 14 amino acids. Per germline, CDR1 LGHNA and CDR2 YSLEER. V lost 1 base to trimming and J lost 8 bases; unmatched junction nucleotides: 6.

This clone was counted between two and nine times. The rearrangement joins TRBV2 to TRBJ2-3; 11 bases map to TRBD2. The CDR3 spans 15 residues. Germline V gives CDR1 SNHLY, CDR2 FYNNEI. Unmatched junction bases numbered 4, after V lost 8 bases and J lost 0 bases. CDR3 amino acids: CASHRTSGSTDTQYF. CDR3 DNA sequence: TGTGCCAGCCACCGGACTAGCGGGAGCACAGATACGCAGTATTTT.

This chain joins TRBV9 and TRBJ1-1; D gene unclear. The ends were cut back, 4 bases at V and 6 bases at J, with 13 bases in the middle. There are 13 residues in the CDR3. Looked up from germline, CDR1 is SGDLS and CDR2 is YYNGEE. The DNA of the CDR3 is TGTGCCAGCAGCAAGGGAGGGTTCCCTGAAGCTTTCTTT. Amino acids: CASSKGGFPEAFF.

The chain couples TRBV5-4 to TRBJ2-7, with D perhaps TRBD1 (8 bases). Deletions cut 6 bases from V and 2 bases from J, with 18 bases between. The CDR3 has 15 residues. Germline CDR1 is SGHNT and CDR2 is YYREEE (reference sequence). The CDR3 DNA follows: TGTGCCAGCACCTGGGGAGGGACAGGCACCTACGAGCAGTACTTC. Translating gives CASTWGGTGTYEQYF.

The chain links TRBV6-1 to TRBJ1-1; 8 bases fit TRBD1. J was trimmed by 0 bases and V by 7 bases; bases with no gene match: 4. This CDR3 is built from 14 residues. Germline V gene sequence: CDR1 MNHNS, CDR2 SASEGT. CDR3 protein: CASNRDRLNTEAFF. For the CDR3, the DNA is TGTGCCAGCAACCGGGACAGGCTGAACACTGAAGCTTTCTTT.

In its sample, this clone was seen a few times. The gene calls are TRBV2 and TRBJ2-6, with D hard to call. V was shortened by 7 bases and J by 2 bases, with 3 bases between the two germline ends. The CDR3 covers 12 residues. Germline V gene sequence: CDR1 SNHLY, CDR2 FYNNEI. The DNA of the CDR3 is TGTGCCAGCACTGCTGGGGCCAACGTCCTGACTTTC. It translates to CASTAGANVLTF.

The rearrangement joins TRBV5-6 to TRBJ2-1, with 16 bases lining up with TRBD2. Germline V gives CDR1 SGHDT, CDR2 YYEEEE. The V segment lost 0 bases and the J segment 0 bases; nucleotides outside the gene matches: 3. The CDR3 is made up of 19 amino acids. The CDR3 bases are TGTGCCAGCAGCTTGGGGGGACTAGCGGGAGGGAGCTCCTACAATGAGCAGTTCTTC. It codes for CASSLGGLAGGSSYNEQFF.

CDR3 region: CASSPGLTSGANVLTF. Written as DNA, the CDR3 is TGTGCCAGCAGCCCCGGACTCACCTCTGGGGCCAACGTCCTGACTTTC. The chain employs TRBV5-4 and TRBJ2-6; D is perhaps TRBD2 (5 bases). In germline, CDR1 is SGHNT, CDR2 YYREEE (reference sequence). Between the trimmed V and J ends, which lost 4 bases and 0 bases, there was a span of 11 bases. The CDR3 spans 16 residues.

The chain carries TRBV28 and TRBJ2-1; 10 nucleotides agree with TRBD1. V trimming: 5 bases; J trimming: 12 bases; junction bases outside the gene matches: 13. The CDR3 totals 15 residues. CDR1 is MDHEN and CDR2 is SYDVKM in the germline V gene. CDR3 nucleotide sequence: TGTGCCAGCAGTCCCCCGGGACAGGGGAGTTCAGGGCAGTTCTTC. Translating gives CASSPPGQGSSGQFF.

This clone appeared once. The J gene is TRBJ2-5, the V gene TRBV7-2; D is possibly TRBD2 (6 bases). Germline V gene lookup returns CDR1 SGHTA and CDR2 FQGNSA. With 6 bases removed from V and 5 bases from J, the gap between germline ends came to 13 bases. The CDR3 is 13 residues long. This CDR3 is CASSSQGGETQYF. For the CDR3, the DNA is TGTGCCAGCAGTTCACAAGGAGGGGAGACCCAGTACTTC.